Shown below are 27 T cell receptor beta chains from a single sample sequenced in a study of neurological immune-mediated disorders. From the 5' RACE reads, TCRdb called clonotypes with MiXCR, one entry per CDR3 protein. The sample lists approximately 46,000 distinct CDR3 sequences, 10% occurring once. The sample was PBMCs. The receptors stem from a man aged 65 to 85 with HTLV-1-associated myelopathy (HAM/TSP).

About this clonotype: A read error may explain this, as a much larger clone is one base away. Because it lacks the conserved phenylalanine or tryptophan at the end, this CDR3 is likely a read error. The rearrangement links TRBV5-1 to TRBJ1-1, with D hard to call. V lost 0 bases and J 10 bases, leaving 7 bases between the germline ends. Germline loops: CDR1 SGHRS, CDR2 YFSETQ. This CDR3 region has 11 residues. CDR3 in amino acids: CASSLGSRAFS. The CDR3 DNA sequence: TGCGCCAGCAGCTTGGGATCCCGAGCTTTCTCT.

This clonotype came up many times. This rearrangement joins TRBV12-3 or TRBV12-4 to TRBJ2-7, with D perhaps TRBD2 (5 bases). The V end lost 8 bases, the J end lost 3 bases, and 11 bases lay between the germline ends. The CDR3 is 12 amino acids. CDR3 residues: CASGTRDYEQYF. The CDR3 DNA sequence: TGTGCCAGCGGTACGAGGGACTACGAGCAGTACTTC.

This clonotype was recorded at least ten times. The V and J genes are TRBV5-6 and TRBJ1-2, with 8 bases lining up with TRBD1. The J segment lost 10 bases and the V segment lost 0 bases, leaving 2 bases of the junction unmatched. The CDR3 totals 12 residues. Germline loops: CDR1 SGHDT, CDR2 YYEEEE. The CDR3 region has the DNA TGTGCCAGCAGCTTGGGGGGACAGGCCTACACCTTC. It yields the protein CASSLGGQAYTF.

The sample holds many counts of this clonotype. The V gene is TRBV6-1, the J gene TRBJ2-5, with D unresolved. The germline V gene encodes CDR1 MNHNS and CDR2 SASEGT. V was trimmed by 2 bases and J by 9 bases, leaving 10 bases between them. The CDR3 length is 12 residues. The CDR3 sequence is CASSESIGAQYF. CDR3 bases: TGTGCCAGCAGTGAAAGTATTGGGGCCCAGTACTTC.

This clonotype was seen at least ten times. The V and J genes are TRBV25-1 and TRBJ2-1; D perhaps matches TRBD2 (6 bases). The germline V gene has CDR1 MGHDK and CDR2 SYGVNS. V lost 4 bases to trimming and J lost 6 bases, with 28 bases between them. This CDR3 is 19 amino acids long. The CDR3 protein is CASSVPGSKLAYWCNEQFF. The CDR3 DNA sequence: TGTGCCAGCAGTGTCCCGGGATCCAAACTAGCTTATTGGTGCAATGAGCAGTTCTTC.

This clonotype was counted ten times or more. Here the CDR3 reads CASSLASGSTDTQYF. The CDR3 region has the DNA TGTGCCAGCAGCTTGGCTAGCGGGAGCACAGATACGCAGTATTTT. The V call is TRBV11-1, the J call TRBJ2-3, with 8 bases aligning to TRBD2. In germline, CDR1 is SGHAT, CDR2 FQDESV (reference sequence). V lost 3 bases, J lost 0 bases, and 2 bases stayed unmatched. The CDR3 length is 15 residues.

The chain links TRBV10-2 to TRBJ2-7; no definite D call. The germline V gene has CDR1 WSHSY and CDR2 SAAADI. The CDR3 covers 11 residues. CDR3 in DNA: TGCGCCAGCACCGCCGGCTACGTGCAGTACGTC. As protein: CASTAGYVQYV.

This clonotype was seen more than once but under ten times. V gene TRBV4-1 combines with J gene TRBJ2-7, with D possibly TRBD1 on 5 matching bases. The CDR3 totals 14 residues. Trimming pared 1 base from V and 3 bases from J, leaving 10 bases between. Germline assignment: CDR1 MGHRA and CDR2 YSYEKL. The CDR3 nucleotides are TGCGCCAGCAGCCAAGGCCAGGGAAGCTACGAGCAGTACTTC. Residues: CASSQGQGSYEQYF.

This clonotype showed up many times. This chain links TRBV12-3 or TRBV12-4 with TRBJ1-1; D ambiguous. The CDR3 runs 11 residues. Trimming removed 6 bases from V and 5 bases from J, with 7 bases in between. CDR3 bases: TGTGCCAGCAGGTGGCGGACTGAAGCTTTCTTT. This gives the protein CASRWRTEAFF.

This clonotype was observed at least ten times. The genes are TRBV5-1 and TRBJ2-3, with 10 bases aligning to TRBD1. CDR1 is SGHRS, CDR2 YFSETQ, per germline. V lost 4 bases and J lost 4; bases outside the gene matches: 15. The CDR3 runs 18 residues. The CDR3 sequence is CASSGISGTGEGADTQYF. CDR3 nucleotide sequence: TGCGCCAGCAGCGGGATCAGCGGGACAGGGGAGGGGGCAGATACGCAGTATTTT.

The sample holds many counts of this clonotype. The J gene is TRBJ2-1, the V gene TRBV11-1, with 8 bases matching TRBD2. The V gene's germline CDR1 is SGHAT and CDR2 FQDESV (reference sequence). The length of the CDR3 is 16 residues. The trim removed 3 bases at V and 4 bases at J, leaving 8 bases unmatched. The CDR3 here is CASSFRGGGRYNEQFF. CDR3 DNA: TGTGCCAGCAGCTTCCGGGGGGGCGGGAGATACAATGAGCAGTTCTTC.

This clonotype was recorded many times. This chain uses TRBV20-1 with TRBJ2-7, with D unresolved. The V end lost 3 bases, the J end lost 6 bases, and 15 bases lay between the germline ends. The CDR3 contains 13 residues. Germline CDR1 DFQATT, CDR2 SNEGSKA (reference sequence). The chain's CDR3 is CSASLYRGAEQYF. The DNA for the CDR3 is TGCAGTGCTAGCCTCTACCGCGGCGCCGAGCAGTACTTC.

This clonotype has at least ten counts. The chain joins TRBV4-3 to TRBJ1-1, with D uncertain. This CDR3 has 12 amino acids. Deletions cut 3 bases from V and 5 bases from J, with 7 bases between. Germline CDR1 LGHNA, CDR2 YSLEER. The CDR3 nucleotides are TGCGCCAGCAGCCAGCGTGGGACTGAAGCTTTCTTT. Its translation is CASSQRGTEAFF.

Points on this clonotype: A single base separates this from a much larger clone, so it may be a read error. V gene TRBV20-1 combines with J gene TRBJ2-3; D unresolved. This CDR3 has 12 residues. CDR1 DFQATT and CDR2 SNEGSKA come from the germline V gene (reference sequence). V gave up 6 bases and J gave up 7 bases, with 14 bases separating them. In DNA, the CDR3 is TGCAGTGCCCGTTTTATGTCCCATACGCAGTATTTT. It encodes CSARFMSHTQYF.

In this sample, this clonotype turned up many times. V gene TRBV7-8 combines with J gene TRBJ1-5; D may be TRBD1 (5 bases). Germline V CDR1 and CDR2: SGHVS, FQNEAQ. The CDR3 sequence is 14 residues long. V was shortened by 6 bases and J by 7 bases, with 16 bases between the two germline ends. Here the CDR3 reads CASSRDSGGQPQHF. As DNA, the CDR3 is TGTGCCAGCAGTCGGGACTCCGGGGGACAGCCCCAGCATTTT.

In its sample, this clonotype was seen many times. The chain recombines TRBV6-5 with TRBJ2-2, with TRBD1 matching 8 bases. From germline, CDR1 is MNHEY and CDR2 SVGAGI. There are 17 residues in the CDR3. The V gene end was trimmed by 2 bases and the J gene end by 5 bases; junction bases not matched to a gene: 10. CDR3 in DNA: TGTGCCAGCAGTTACACTTCCGGGACAGGAAGGACCGGGGAGCTGTTTTTT. It is translated as CASSYTSGTGRTGELFF.

This clonotype has a count of ten or more. The chain combines TRBV7-3 with TRBJ2-7, with D perhaps TRBD2 (7 bases). In germline, CDR1 is SGHTA, CDR2 FQGTGA. With 5 bases removed from V and 5 bases from J, the gap between germline ends came to 13 bases. The CDR3 length is 13 residues. Written as DNA, the CDR3 is TGTGCCAGCAGCCCAACGGGGGGCCACGAGCAGTACTTC. This translates into CASSPTGGHEQYF.

Ten or more counts support this clonotype. The rearrangement joins TRBV28 to TRBJ2-7; 11 positions agree with TRBD2. The germline V gene has CDR1 MDHEN and CDR2 SYDVKM. This CDR3 is 16 amino acids long. V was clipped by 4 bases and J by 6 bases; unmatched bases: 11. CDR3 in amino acids: CASSSTGGLAGGEQYF. CDR3 DNA: TGTGCCAGCAGTTCTACGGGCGGGCTAGCGGGGGGCGAGCAGTACTTC. The whole variable domain, filled in from reference TRBV28 and TRBJ2-7, reads DVKVTQSSRYLVKRTGEKVFLECVQDMDHENMFWYRQDPGLGLRLIYFSYDVKMKEKGDIPEGYSVSREKKERFSLILESASTNQTSMYLCASSSTGGLAGGEQYFGPGTRLTVT.

This clonotype was recorded at least ten times. The chain joins TRBV25-1 to TRBJ2-4; 8 positions agree with TRBD1. Germline V CDR1 and CDR2: MGHDK, SYGVNS. CDR3 length: 16 residues. J was trimmed by 5 bases and V by 5 bases; bases with no gene match: 11. The CDR3 loop reads CASSTQGAVRENIQYF. CDR3 in DNA: TGTGCCAGCAGTACTCAGGGGGCTGTACGTGAAAACATTCAGTACTTC.

This clonotype was seen ten or more times. The rearrangement links TRBV15 to TRBJ2-7; 7 bases match TRBD1. The CDR3 is 14 residues long. The junction had 6 bases not matched to a gene; V was cut back by 3 bases and J by 4 bases. Germline CDR1 reads LNHNV; CDR2 reads YYDKDF (reference sequence). In DNA, the CDR3 is TGTGCCACCAGCAGTGCTGGACAGGCATACGAGCAGTACTTC. Translating it yields CATSSAGQAYEQYF.

This clonotype was counted ten times or more. The chain has TRBV12-3 or TRBV12-4 and TRBJ2-1; D is ambiguous. This CDR3 is built from 13 residues. The V end was cut by 1 base, the J end by 8 bases, with 9 bases between. CDR3 nucleotide sequence: TGTGCCAGCAGTTTAGTTTTGGTACATGAGCAGTTCTTC. This translates into CASSLVLVHEQFF.

This clonotype was seen at least ten times. V gene TRBV4-2 combines with J gene TRBJ2-1, with TRBD2 identical over 7 bases. V was pared by 4 bases and J by 0 bases, with 6 bases of the junction left unmatched. The CDR3 sequence is 16 residues long. Germline lookup yields CDR1 LGHNA and CDR2 YNFKEQ. The CDR3 reads CASSRRGEGSYNEQFF. DNA of the CDR3: TGTGCCAGCAGCCGGCGCGGGGAGGGCTCCTACAATGAGCAGTTCTTC.

In this sample, this clonotype turned up many times. The chain couples TRBV15 to TRBJ2-5; D call uncertain. The CDR3 sequence is 14 residues long. From germline, CDR1 is LNHNV and CDR2 YYDKDF (reference sequence). V shed 1 base and J shed 5 bases, with 11 bases lying between them. In DNA, the CDR3 is TGTGCCACCAGCAGAGTTAGCCGTGGGGAGACCCAGTACTTC. Translation gives CATSRVSRGETQYF.

Remarks on this clonotype: A read error may account for a junction end that differs from germline. J is TRBJ2-1 and V is TRBV20-1; TRBD1 or TRBD2 may be the D gene (5 bases each). CDR1 is DFQATT and CDR2 is SNEGSKA in the germline V gene (reference sequence). The CDR3 has 14 residues. The CDR3 sequence is CSAPPVGVAHKQSF. The CDR3 DNA sequence: TGCAGTGCACCACCGGTGGGGGTAGCGCACAAGCAGTCCTTC.

This clonotype was picked up many times. The J gene is TRBJ2-1, the V gene TRBV7-6; 9 bases are a match to TRBD2. There are 14 residues in the CDR3. CDR1 and CDR2 (germline): SGHVS, FNYEAQ. V was pared by 1 base and J by 7 bases, with 2 bases of the junction left unmatched. As DNA, the CDR3 is TGTGCCAGCAGCTTAGTGCTAGCGGGAAATGAGCAGTTCTTC. Translation: CASSLVLAGNEQFF.

Ten or more counts support this clonotype. This chain joins TRBV5-1 and TRBJ2-3, with D unclear. Germline assignment: CDR1 SGHRS and CDR2 YFSETQ. The CDR3 contains 12 residues. Trimming took off 3 bases at V and 4 bases at J, with 6 bases between the two ends. In nucleotides, the CDR3 is TGCGCCAGCAGCTCGGACGCAGATACGCAGTATTTT. Protein: CASSSDADTQYF.

In its sample, this clonotype was seen a few times. The chain has TRBV2 and TRBJ2-2; D remains ambiguous. CDR1 is SNHLY, CDR2 FYNNEI, per germline. V was trimmed by 1 base and J by 1 base, leaving 10 bases between them. The CDR3 consists of 16 residues. This CDR3 reads CASSEGPLRNTGELFF. The DNA for the CDR3 is TGTGCCAGCAGTGAAGGCCCGCTAAGGAACACCGGGGAGCTGTTTTTT.